In its sample, the clone carrying this T cell receptor beta chain was seen many times. The record originates from a study of regulatory T cells in long-lasting Graves disease. The time point was: newly diagnosed GD, antithyroid drugs for less than 3 months. Preparation of the TCR library used RNA extracted from PBMCs. Investigators prepared the TCR beta libraries by applying iRepertoire HTBI primers and Arm-PCR of CDR3 regions. TCRdb independently ran MiXCR on the multiplex PCR reads; one entry per CDR3 protein. The profile shows about 540,000 distinct CDR3 sequences, around an eighth of them singletons. Trimming cost V 0 bases and J 4 bases, with 19 bases left between them. The V gene's germline CDR1 is SEHNR and CDR2 FQNEAQ (reference sequence). The CDR3 has 18 residues. The data also belong to a second study, concerning T cells in Graves' hyperthyroidism and ophthalmopathy.

This sample comprised peripheral blood mononuclear cells (PBMCs), obtained at new diagnosis, from a patient treated with antithyroid drugs. This sequence originates from a man aged 25-45 years with Graves disease. The V gene is TRBV7-9, the J gene TRBJ1-5, with D possibly matching TRBD1 (6 bases). The CDR3 region is CASSLAWVGGTRNQPQHF. The DNA for the CDR3 is TGTGCCAGCAGCTTAGCCTGGGTGGGGGGCACGAGGAATCAGCCCCAGCATTTT.